Shown below are 21 T cell receptor beta chains from a single sample sequenced in a study of graft-versus-host responses after intestinal transplantation. TCRdb's copy holds only in-frame clones and misses some; the assay was immunoSEQ multiplex PCR. This sample has about 97,000 clones; around nine tenths occur once, and the top ten carry about 15%. Sample: PBMCs, taken about 450 days after intestinal transplant. The source of these receptors is a human patient who received an intestinal transplant, so some T cells may come from the graft donor.

This chain connects TRBV20-1 to TRBJ1-1; D is perhaps TRBD1 (5 bases). The CDR3 consists of 11 residues. The ends were cut back, 7 bases at V and 7 bases at J, with 13 bases in the middle. Germline CDR1 is DFQATT and CDR2 is SNEGSKA (reference sequence). CDR3 coding DNA: TGCAGTGGCCCCGGGGGGATTGAAGCTTTCTTT. Translation: CSGPGGIEAFF.

The chain uses TRBV9 and TRBJ2-1, with 8 bases fitting TRBD2. Trimming took 2 bases from V and 7 from J; bases not matched to a gene: 2. This CDR3 is 13 amino acids long. Germline CDR1 SGDLS, CDR2 YYNGEE. The CDR3 bases are TGTGCCAGCAGCGTTGCTAGCGGGAATGAGCAGTTCTTC. Amino acids: CASSVASGNEQFF.

Details on this clone: This same CDR3 is encoded by further DNA sequences in the sample. The chain links TRBV11-2 to TRBJ2-7; D gene ambiguous. There are 13 residues in the CDR3. Looked up from germline, CDR1 is SGHAT and CDR2 is FQNNGV. V lost 1 base to trimming and J lost 3 bases, with 7 bases between them. This CDR3 is CASSLVGFYEQYF. The CDR3 DNA reads as TGTGCCAGCAGCTTAGTAGGGTTCTACGAGCAGTACTTC.

The gene calls are TRBV18 and TRBJ2-7; D tentatively reads TRBD1 or TRBD2 (6 bases each). Germline V gene lookup returns CDR1 KGHSH and CDR2 LQKENI. V dropped 5 bases and J dropped 7 bases, with 15 bases sitting between them. The CDR3 extends over 13 amino acids. The CDR3 loop is CASSGTQGMEQYF. DNA of the CDR3: TGTGCCAGCTCAGGGACTCAGGGGATGGAGCAGTACTTC.

The chain uses TRBV6-5 and TRBJ1-5, with unresolved D. Germline loops: CDR1 MNHEY, CDR2 SVGAGI. Trimming cost V 6 bases and J 4 bases, with 13 bases left between them. CDR3 size: 14 residues. The CDR3 bases are TGTGCCAGCAGCCATCAGACGGGGAATCAGCCCCAGCATTTT. Amino acid sequence: CASSHQTGNQPQHF.

As DNA, the CDR3 is TGTGCCAGCAGCTTGGTCGCCAATTGGCAGGCTTTCTTT. Translating it yields CASSLVANWQAFF. The chain employs TRBV5-8 and TRBJ1-1; no clear D gene. Germline CDR1 SGHTS, CDR2 YDEGEE. The length of the CDR3 is 13 residues. The germline V and J ends were trimmed by 0 bases and 11 bases, with 14 bases remaining between them.

The genes are TRBV12-5 and TRBJ2-6; tentatively, D is TRBD2 (6 bases). CDR3 size: 16 residues. V was shortened by 7 bases and J by 1 base, with 14 bases between the two germline ends. CDR1 and CDR2 from the germline V gene are LGHNT and FRNRAP. CDR3 protein: CASASGDSSGANVLTF. The CDR3 DNA sequence: TGTGCTAGTGCTTCCGGGGACTCATCTGGGGCCAACGTCCTGACTTTC. The full variable domain, completed using reference TRBV12-5 and TRBJ2-6, is DARVTQTPRHKVTEMGQEVTMRCQPILGHNTVFWYRQTMMQGLELLAYFRNRAPLDDSGMPKDRFSAEMPDATLATLKIQPSEPRDSAVYFCASASGDSSGANVLTFGAGSRLTVL.

The chain has TRBV5-6 and TRBJ2-7, with TRBD1 as a possible D gene (6 bases). With 4 bases removed from V and 2 bases from J, the gap between germline ends came to 16 bases. The CDR3 consists of 15 residues. CDR1 SGHDT and CDR2 YYEEEE come from the germline V gene. In DNA form, the CDR3 reads TGTGCCAGCAGCATGGTTACGACAGGTGCCTACGAGCAGTACTTC. It is translated as CASSMVTTGAYEQYF.

The chain uses TRBV2 and TRBJ2-7; no firm D call. V dropped 5 bases and J dropped 4 bases, with 12 bases sitting between them. From germline, CDR1 is SNHLY and CDR2 FYNNEI. The CDR3 loop spans 13 amino acids. This CDR3 reads CASSNDLVYEQYF. The CDR3 DNA reads as TGTGCCAGCAGTAACGACCTAGTTTACGAGCAGTACTTC.

This clone was picked up many times. V gene TRBV7-3 combines with J gene TRBJ2-7; TRBD2 matches 11 bases. Germline-derived CDR1 and CDR2 are SGHTA and FQGTGA. The V segment lost 5 bases and the J segment 5 bases; nucleotides outside the gene matches: 2. The CDR3 is made up of 13 amino acids. The DNA for the CDR3 is TGTGCCAGCAGCCCGACTAGCGGGGACGAGCAGTACTTC. Translated, it gives CASSPTSGDEQYF.

The rearrangement links TRBV7-2 to TRBJ1-2; TRBD1 agrees at 8 bases. J was trimmed by 2 bases and V by 1 base; bases with no gene match: 6. In germline, CDR1 is SGHTA, CDR2 FQGNSA. The length of the CDR3 is 16 residues. The DNA for the CDR3 is TGTGCCAGCAGCTTAGACTCCGGGACAGGCAACTATGGCTACACCTTC. Its translation is CASSLDSGTGNYGYTF.

The V call is TRBV18, the J call TRBJ2-7; possible D gene TRBD1, 6 bases. The CDR3 spans 14 residues. Germline V gives CDR1 KGHSH, CDR2 LQKENI. The V and J ends lost 4 bases and 6 bases respectively, with 16 bases between them. This CDR3 is CASSRGGVEGEQYF. The DNA of the CDR3 is TGTGCCAGCTCACGTGGGGGCGTAGAGGGCGAGCAGTACTTC.

J is TRBJ2-5 and V is TRBV4-2; D perhaps matches TRBD2 (5 bases). Germline V gene lookup returns CDR1 LGHNA and CDR2 YNFKEQ. The CDR3 is 14 amino acids. Trimming removed 4 bases at V and 1 base at J, with 10 bases between. The CDR3 spells CASSREQVQETQYF. Here the CDR3 DNA reads TGTGCCAGCAGCCGGGAGCAGGTCCAAGAGACCCAGTACTTC.

This clone was detected only once. This chain joins TRBV2 and TRBJ2-7, with D possibly TRBD2 on 5 matching bases. In germline, CDR1 is SNHLY, CDR2 FYNNEI. V was pared by 3 bases and J by 2 bases, with 17 bases between. The CDR3 loop spans 16 amino acids. The CDR3 is CASSDPRGWAPYEQYF. The DNA for the CDR3 is TGTGCCAGCAGTGACCCCCGGGGTTGGGCCCCCTACGAGCAGTACTTC.

The gene calls are TRBV12-5 and TRBJ1-5; tentatively, D is TRBD1 (5 bases). Per the germline V gene, CDR1 is LGHNT and CDR2 is FRNRAP. The V end was cut by 6 bases, the J end by 4 bases, with 16 bases between. The CDR3 sequence is 15 residues long. CDR3: CASGPGTQGNQPQHF. The CDR3 nucleotides read TGTGCTAGTGGCCCCGGGACCCAGGGAAATCAGCCCCAGCATTTT.

The chain recombines TRBV6-5 with TRBJ1-1; possibly TRBD1 for D (6 bases). Trimming removed 6 bases at V and 0 bases at J, with 11 bases between. Per germline, CDR1 MNHEY and CDR2 SVGAGI. This CDR3 contains 14 residues. This CDR3 is CASSRTGMNTEAFF. CDR3 DNA: TGTGCCAGCAGCCGCACAGGGATGAACACTGAAGCTTTCTTT.

The V call is TRBV29-1, the J call TRBJ1-1; no reliable D call. The CDR3 length is 15 residues. Germline CDR1 reads SQVTM; CDR2 reads ANQGSEA. Trimming shortened V by 4 bases and J by 0 bases, and 15 bases separated the two germline ends. The CDR3 sequence: CSVVAEVVMNTEAFF. The DNA of the CDR3 is TGCAGCGTTGTAGCGGAAGTTGTAATGAACACTGAAGCTTTCTTT. The full variable domain, rest sourced from reference TRBV29-1 and TRBJ1-1, is SAVISQKPSRDICQRGTSLTIQCQVDSQVTMMFWYRQQPGQSLTLIATANQGSEATYESGFVIDKFPISRPNLTFSTLTVSNMSPEDSSIYLCSVVAEVVMNTEAFFGQGTRLTVV.

The chain employs TRBV10-3 and TRBJ2-3; D ambiguous. The V gene lost 7 bases and the J gene lost 6 bases, with 8 bases spanning the gap. The CDR3 loop spans 11 amino acids. Looked up from germline, CDR1 is ENHRY and CDR2 is SYGVKD. This CDR3 reads CAIKSLDTQYF. The CDR3 DNA is TGTGCCATCAAAAGCCTGGATACGCAGTATTTT.

In this sample, this clone turned up once. The J gene is TRBJ1-2, the V gene TRBV5-4; TRBD1 matches 8 bases. Germline V lookup: CDR1 SGHNT, CDR2 YYREEE (reference sequence). J was trimmed by 7 bases and V by 1 base; bases with no gene match: 3. The CDR3 is 13 residues long. DNA of the CDR3: TGTGCCAGCAGCTTGACAGGGGGTGCTGGCTACACCTTC. It encodes CASSLTGGAGYTF. The entire variable domain, with the rest obtained from reference TRBV5-4 and TRBJ1-2, is as follows: ETGVTQSPTHLIKTRGQQVTLRCSSQSGHNTVSWYQQALGQGPQFIFQYYREEENGRGNFPPRFSGLQFPNYSSELNVNALELDDSALYLCASSLTGGAGYTFGSGTRLTVV.

This chain links TRBV10-2 with TRBJ1-1; D ambiguous. Germline assignment: CDR1 WSHSY and CDR2 SAAADI. V was cut by 2 bases and J by 1 base, with 5 bases left in between. The CDR3 extends over 13 amino acids. The CDR3 DNA follows: TGCGCCAGCAGTGAGACAGAGAACACTGAAGCTTTCTTT. Protein product: CASSETENTEAFF.

V and J are TRBV21-1 and TRBJ2-7; the tabulated D call, TRBD1, remains unverified against the DNA. TRBV21-1 is a known pseudogene. The CDR3 has 16 amino acids. The CDR3 protein is CASSKRDRLPLYEQYF. For the CDR3, the DNA is TGTGCCAGCAGCAAAAGGGACAGGCTGCCCCTCTACGAGCAGTACTTC.